This TCR beta chain derives from a study of T cells of healthy individuals. CDR1 and CDR2 from the germline V gene are SGHVS and FNYEAQ. This CDR3 comprises 14 residues. V shed 4 bases, J shed 10 bases, and the junction held 9 bases outside the gene matches. TCRdb used MiXCR to reprocess the 5' RACE reads, holding one entry per CDR3 protein. The sample lists tens of thousands of distinct CDR3 sequences; 16% were seen once. The chain has TRBV7-6 and TRBJ1-4; TRBD1 agrees at 7 bases. The receptor was derived from a human donor in good health. Here the CDR3 reads CASSSYKGGRKLFF. Written as DNA, the CDR3 is TGTGCCAGCAGCTCTTATAAAGGGGGCAGAAAACTGTTTTTT.